The 5 T cell receptor beta chains given below trace back to one sample, sequenced in a study of beta chain features in type 1 diabetes. Isolated RNA was reverse transcribed in full, so expressed TCRB transcripts were sequenced. Sequencing was performed with immunoSEQ multiplex PCR; in TCRdb, only in-frame clones are kept and a portion is missing. The data hold about 620,000 clones, with roughly a sixth observed a single time. Input material: naive CD4+ T cells from blood. These receptors all stem from a man between 18 and 29 years old in good health.

This clone came up a few times. V is TRBV7-9 and J is TRBJ2-2, with 10 nucleotides matching TRBD2. V was pared by 5 bases and J by 4 bases, with 7 bases of the junction left unmatched. This CDR3 has 16 amino acids. Germline CDR1 reads SEHNR; CDR2 reads FQNEAQ (reference sequence). CDR3 coding DNA: TGTGCCAGCAGCCTCGGACTAGCGGAGAGCACCGGGGAGCTGTTTTTT. As protein: CASSLGLAESTGELFF. Full variable domain (missing parts from reference TRBV7-9 and TRBJ2-2): DTGVSQNPRHKITKRGQNVTFRCDPISEHNRLYWYRQTLGQGPEFLTYFQNEAQLEKSRLLSDRFSAERPKGSFSTLEIQRTEQGDSAMYLCASSLGLAESTGELFFGEGSRLTVL.

This chain links TRBV5-6 with TRBJ1-2, with 8 nucleotides matching TRBD1. Losses at the gene ends were 5 bases for V and 7 bases for J; bases not matched to a gene: 1. The CDR3 consists of 11 residues. Germline-derived CDR1 and CDR2 are SGHDT and YYEEEE. CDR3 residues: CASRDRAGYTF. The CDR3 DNA sequence: TGTGCCAGCAGGGACAGGGCTGGCTACACCTTC.

Note on this clone: Different DNA sequences within this sample yield the same CDR3. The V and J genes are TRBV4-3 and TRBJ1-5; D remains ambiguous. Trimming took 0 bases from V and 4 from J, leaving 4 bases between them. This CDR3 contains 13 residues. Germline loops: CDR1 LGHNA, CDR2 YSLEER. CDR3 protein: CASSQDRNQPQHF. CDR3 in DNA: TGCGCCAGCAGCCAAGATCGTAATCAGCCCCAGCATTTT.

This chain connects TRBV28 to TRBJ2-5; D possibly corresponds to TRBD1 (6 bases). V shed 1 base and J shed 4 bases, with 10 bases lying between them. The CDR3 is 14 residues long. Per germline, CDR1 MDHEN and CDR2 SYDVKM. The CDR3 nucleotides read TGTGCCAGCAGTTTATCTACAGGGACAGAGACCCAGTACTTC. It codes for CASSLSTGTETQYF.

The genes are TRBV2 and TRBJ1-4; D unresolved. The CDR3 has 11 amino acids. The germline CDR1 and CDR2 sequences are SNHLY and FYNNEI. V dropped 0 bases and J dropped 7 bases, with 0 bases sitting between them. In nucleotides, the CDR3 is TGTGCCAGCAGTGAAGCTGAAAAACTGTTTTTT. Protein sequence: CASSEAEKLFF. Full variable domain (outside the CDR3, taken from reference TRBV2 and TRBJ1-4): EPEVTQTPSHQVTQMGQEVILRCVPISNHLYFYWYRQILGQKVEFLVSFYNNEISEKSEIFDDQFSVERPDGSNFTLKIRSTKLEDSAMYFCASSEAEKLFFGSGTQLSVL.